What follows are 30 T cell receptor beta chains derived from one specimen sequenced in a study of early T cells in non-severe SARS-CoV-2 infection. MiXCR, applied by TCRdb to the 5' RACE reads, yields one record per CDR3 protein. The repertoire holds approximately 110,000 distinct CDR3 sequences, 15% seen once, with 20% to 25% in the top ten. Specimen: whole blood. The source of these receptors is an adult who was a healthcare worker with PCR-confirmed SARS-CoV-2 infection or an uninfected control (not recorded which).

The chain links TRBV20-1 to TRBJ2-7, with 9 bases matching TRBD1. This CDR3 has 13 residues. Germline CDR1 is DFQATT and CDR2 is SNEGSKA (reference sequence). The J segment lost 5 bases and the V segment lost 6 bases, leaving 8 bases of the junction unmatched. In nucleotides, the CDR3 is TGCAGTGCCCCACGACAGGGGGGAAACGAGCAGTACTTC. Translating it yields CSAPRQGGNEQYF.

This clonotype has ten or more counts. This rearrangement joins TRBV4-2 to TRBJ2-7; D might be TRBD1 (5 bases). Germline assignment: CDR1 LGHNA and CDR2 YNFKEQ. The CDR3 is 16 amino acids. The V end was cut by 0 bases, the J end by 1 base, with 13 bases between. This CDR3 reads CASSQDPGQASYEQYF. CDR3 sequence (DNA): TGTGCCAGCAGCCAAGACCCCGGACAAGCATCCTACGAGCAGTACTTC.

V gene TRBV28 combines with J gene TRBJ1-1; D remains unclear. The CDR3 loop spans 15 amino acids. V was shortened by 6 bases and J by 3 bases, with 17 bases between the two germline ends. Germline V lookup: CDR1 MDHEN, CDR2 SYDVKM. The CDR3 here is CASSRPRSTYTEAFF. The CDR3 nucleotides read TGTGCCAGCAGCCGGCCGAGGTCCACCTACACTGAAGCTTTCTTT.

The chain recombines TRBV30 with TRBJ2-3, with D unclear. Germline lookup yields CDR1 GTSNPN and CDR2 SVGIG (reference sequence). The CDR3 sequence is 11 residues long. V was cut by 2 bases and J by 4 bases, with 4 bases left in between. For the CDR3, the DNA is TGTGCCTGGAGTTCCCCAGATACGCAGTATTTT. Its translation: CAWSSPDTQYF.

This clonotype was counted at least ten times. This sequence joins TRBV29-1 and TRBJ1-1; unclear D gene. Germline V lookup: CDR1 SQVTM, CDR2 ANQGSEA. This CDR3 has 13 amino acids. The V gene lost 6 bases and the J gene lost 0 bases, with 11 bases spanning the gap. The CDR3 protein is CSVADVLNTEAFF. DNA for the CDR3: TGCAGCGTGGCTGATGTTCTGAACACTGAAGCTTTCTTT. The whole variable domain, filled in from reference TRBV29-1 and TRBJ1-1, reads SAVISQKPSRDICQRGTSLTIQCQVDSQVTMMFWYRQQPGQSLTLIATANQGSEATYESGFVIDKFPISRPNLTFSTLTVSNMSPEDSSIYLCSVADVLNTEAFFGQGTRLTVV.

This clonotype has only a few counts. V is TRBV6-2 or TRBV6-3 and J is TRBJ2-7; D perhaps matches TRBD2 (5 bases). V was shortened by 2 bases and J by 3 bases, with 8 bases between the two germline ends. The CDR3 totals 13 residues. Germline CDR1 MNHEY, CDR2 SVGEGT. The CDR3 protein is CASSYEGNYEQYF. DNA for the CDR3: TGTGCCAGCAGTTACGAGGGAAACTACGAGCAGTACTTC.

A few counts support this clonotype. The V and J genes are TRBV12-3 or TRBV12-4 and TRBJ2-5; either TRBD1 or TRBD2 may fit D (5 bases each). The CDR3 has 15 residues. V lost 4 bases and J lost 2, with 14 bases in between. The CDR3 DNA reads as TGTGCCAGCAGTTCCGCCGGGACCAAGCAAGAGACCCAGTACTTC. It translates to CASSSAGTKQETQYF.

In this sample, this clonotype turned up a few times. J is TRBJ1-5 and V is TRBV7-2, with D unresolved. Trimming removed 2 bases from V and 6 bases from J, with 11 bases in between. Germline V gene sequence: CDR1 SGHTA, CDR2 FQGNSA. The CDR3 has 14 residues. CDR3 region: CASSLTGFAQPQHF. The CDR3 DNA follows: TGTGCCAGCAGCTTAACGGGTTTTGCTCAGCCCCAGCATTTT.

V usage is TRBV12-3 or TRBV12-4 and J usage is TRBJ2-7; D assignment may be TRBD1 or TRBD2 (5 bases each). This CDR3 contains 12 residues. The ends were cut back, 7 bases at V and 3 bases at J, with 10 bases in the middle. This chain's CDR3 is CASTRDRYEQYF. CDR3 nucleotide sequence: TGTGCCAGCACCCGGGACCGCTACGAGCAGTACTTC.

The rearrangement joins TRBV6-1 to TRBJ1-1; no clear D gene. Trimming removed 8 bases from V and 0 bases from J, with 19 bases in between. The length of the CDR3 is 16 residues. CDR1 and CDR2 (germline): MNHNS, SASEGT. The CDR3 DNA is TGTGCCAGCCCGGAATACGGACGGCTCATGAACACTGAAGCTTTCTTT. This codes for CASPEYGRLMNTEAFF.

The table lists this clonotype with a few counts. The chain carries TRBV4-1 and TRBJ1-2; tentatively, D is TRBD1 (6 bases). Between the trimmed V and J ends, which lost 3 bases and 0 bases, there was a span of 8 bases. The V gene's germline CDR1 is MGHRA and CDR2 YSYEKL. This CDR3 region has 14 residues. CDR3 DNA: TGCGCCAGCAGCCACACAGGGTCTAACTATGGCTACACCTTC. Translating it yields CASSHTGSNYGYTF.

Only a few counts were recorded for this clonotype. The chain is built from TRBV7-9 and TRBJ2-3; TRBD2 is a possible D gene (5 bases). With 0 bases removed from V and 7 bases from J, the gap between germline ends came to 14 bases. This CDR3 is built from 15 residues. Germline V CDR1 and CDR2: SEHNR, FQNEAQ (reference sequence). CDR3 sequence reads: CASSLAPGGTNTQYF. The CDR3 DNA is TGTGCCAGCAGCTTAGCCCCAGGAGGTACGAATACGCAGTATTTT.

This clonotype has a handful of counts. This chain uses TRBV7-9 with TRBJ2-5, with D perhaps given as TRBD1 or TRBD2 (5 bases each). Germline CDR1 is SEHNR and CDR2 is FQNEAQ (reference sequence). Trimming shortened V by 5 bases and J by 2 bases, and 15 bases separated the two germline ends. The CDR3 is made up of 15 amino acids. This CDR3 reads CASSPGARGQETQYF. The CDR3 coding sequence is TGTGCCAGCAGCCCCGGGGCCCGAGGACAAGAGACCCAGTACTTC.

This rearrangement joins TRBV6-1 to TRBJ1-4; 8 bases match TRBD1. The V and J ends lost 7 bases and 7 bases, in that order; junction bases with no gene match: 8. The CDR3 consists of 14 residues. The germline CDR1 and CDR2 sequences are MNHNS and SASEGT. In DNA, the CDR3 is TGTGCCAGCACTCGGACAGGGAGCGGTGAAAAACTGTTTTTT. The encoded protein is CASTRTGSGEKLFF.

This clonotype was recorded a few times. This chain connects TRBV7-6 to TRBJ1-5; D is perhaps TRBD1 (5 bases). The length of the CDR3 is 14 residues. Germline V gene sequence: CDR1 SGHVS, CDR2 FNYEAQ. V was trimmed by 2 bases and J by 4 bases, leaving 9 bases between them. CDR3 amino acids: CASSLTGTNQPQHF. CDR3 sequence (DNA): TGTGCCAGCAGCTTAACAGGTACAAATCAGCCCCAGCATTTT.

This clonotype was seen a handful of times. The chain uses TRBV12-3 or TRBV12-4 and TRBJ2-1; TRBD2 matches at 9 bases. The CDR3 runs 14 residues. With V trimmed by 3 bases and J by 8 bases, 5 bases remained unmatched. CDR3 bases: TGTGCCAGCAGTTTTCGTCGGACTAGCGATGAGCAGTTCTTC. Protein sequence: CASSFRRTSDEQFF.

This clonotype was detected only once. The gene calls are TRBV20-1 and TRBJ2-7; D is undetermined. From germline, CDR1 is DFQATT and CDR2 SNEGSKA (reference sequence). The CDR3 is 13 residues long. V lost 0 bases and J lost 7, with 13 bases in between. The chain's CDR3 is CSARDHTSLEQYF. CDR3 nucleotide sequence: TGCAGTGCTAGAGATCATACCTCTCTGGAGCAGTACTTC.

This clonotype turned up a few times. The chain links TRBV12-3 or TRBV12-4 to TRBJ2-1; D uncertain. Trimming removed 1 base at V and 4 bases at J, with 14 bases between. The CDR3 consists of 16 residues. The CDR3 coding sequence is TGTGCCAGCAGTTTAGGACAACGAATATCTTACAATGAGCAGTTCTTC. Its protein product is CASSLGQRISYNEQFF.

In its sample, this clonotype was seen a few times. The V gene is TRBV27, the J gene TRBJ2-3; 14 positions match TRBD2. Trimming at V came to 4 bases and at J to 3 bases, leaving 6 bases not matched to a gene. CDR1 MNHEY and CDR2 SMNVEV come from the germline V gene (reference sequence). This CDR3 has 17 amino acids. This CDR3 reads CASSSRLAGGLTDTQYF. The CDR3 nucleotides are TGTGCCAGCAGTTCTAGACTAGCGGGGGGGCTTACAGATACGCAGTATTTT.

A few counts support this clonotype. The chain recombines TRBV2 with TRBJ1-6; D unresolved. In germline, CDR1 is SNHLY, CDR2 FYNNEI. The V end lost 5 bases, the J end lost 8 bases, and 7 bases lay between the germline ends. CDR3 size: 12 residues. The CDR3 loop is CASSTRYSPLHF. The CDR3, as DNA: TGTGCCAGCAGTACGAGATATTCACCCCTCCACTTT. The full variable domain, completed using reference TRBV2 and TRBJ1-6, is EPEVTQTPSHQVTQMGQEVILRCVPISNHLYFYWYRQILGQKVEFLVSFYNNEISEKSEIFDDQFSVERPDGSNFTLKIRSTKLEDSAMYFCASSTRYSPLHFGNGTRLTVT.

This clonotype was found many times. CDR3 nucleotide sequence: TGTGCCAGCAAGTCTCTTGGTGAGCAGTTCTTC. Translation: CASKSLGEQFF. The gene calls are TRBV6-5 and TRBJ2-1; D unresolved. The ends were cut back, 7 bases at V and 9 bases at J, with 10 bases in the middle. The CDR3 runs 11 residues. Germline-derived CDR1 and CDR2 are MNHEY and SVGAGI.

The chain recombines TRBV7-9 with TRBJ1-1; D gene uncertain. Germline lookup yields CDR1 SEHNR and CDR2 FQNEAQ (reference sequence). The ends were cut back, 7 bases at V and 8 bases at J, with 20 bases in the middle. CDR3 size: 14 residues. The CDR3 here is CASTSPGPNKEAFF. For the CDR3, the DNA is TGTGCCAGCACCTCACCCGGACCTAATAAAGAAGCTTTCTTT.

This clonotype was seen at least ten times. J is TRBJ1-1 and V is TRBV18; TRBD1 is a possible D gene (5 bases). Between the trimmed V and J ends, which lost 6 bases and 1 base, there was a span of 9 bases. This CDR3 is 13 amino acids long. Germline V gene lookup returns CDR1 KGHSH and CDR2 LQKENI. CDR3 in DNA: TGTGCCAGCTCTACCGACAGGAACACTGAAGCTTTCTTT. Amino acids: CASSTDRNTEAFF.

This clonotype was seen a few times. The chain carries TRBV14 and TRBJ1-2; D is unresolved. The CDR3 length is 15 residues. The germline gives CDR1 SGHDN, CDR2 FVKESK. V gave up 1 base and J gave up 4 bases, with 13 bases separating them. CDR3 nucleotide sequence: TGTGCCAGCAGCCAAGGGGCCACGGCGGGCTATGGCTACACCTTC. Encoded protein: CASSQGATAGYGYTF.

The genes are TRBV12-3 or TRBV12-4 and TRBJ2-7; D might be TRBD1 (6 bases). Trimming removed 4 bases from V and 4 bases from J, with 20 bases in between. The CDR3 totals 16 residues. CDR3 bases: TGTGCCAGCAGTTCAACCTCCAGGGGCCGAAGGTACGAGCAGTACTTC. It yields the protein CASSSTSRGRRYEQYF.

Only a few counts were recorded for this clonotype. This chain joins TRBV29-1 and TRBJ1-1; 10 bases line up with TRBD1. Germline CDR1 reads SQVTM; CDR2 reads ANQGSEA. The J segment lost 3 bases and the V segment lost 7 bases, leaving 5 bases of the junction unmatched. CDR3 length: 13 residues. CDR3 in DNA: TGCAGCGCGTCCGGGACAGGGGACACTGAAGCTTTCTTT. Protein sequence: CSASGTGDTEAFF.

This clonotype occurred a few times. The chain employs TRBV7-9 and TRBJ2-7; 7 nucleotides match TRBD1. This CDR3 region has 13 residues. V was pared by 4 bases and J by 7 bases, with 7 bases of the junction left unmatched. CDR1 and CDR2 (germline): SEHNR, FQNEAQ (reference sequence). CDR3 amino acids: CASSSGTVREQYF. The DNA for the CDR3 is TGTGCCAGCAGCTCTGGGACAGTACGGGAGCAGTACTTC.

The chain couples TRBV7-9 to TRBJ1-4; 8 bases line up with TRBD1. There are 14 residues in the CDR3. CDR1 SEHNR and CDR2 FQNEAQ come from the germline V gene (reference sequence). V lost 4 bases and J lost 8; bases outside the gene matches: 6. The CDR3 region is CASSSGQGREKLFF. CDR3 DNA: TGTGCCAGCAGCTCCGGACAGGGAAGAGAAAAACTGTTTTTT. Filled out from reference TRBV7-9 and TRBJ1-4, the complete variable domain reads DTGVSQNPRHKITKRGQNVTFRCDPISEHNRLYWYRQTLGQGPEFLTYFQNEAQLEKSRLLSDRFSAERPKGSFSTLEIQRTEQGDSAMYLCASSSGQGREKLFFGSGTQLSVL.

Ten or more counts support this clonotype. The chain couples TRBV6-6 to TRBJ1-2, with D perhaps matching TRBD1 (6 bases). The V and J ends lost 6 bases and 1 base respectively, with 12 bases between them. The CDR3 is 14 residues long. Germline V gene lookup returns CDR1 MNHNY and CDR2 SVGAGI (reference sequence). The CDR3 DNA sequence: TGTGCCAGCAGATCCGGACAGAATAACTATGGCTACACCTTC. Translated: CASRSGQNNYGYTF.

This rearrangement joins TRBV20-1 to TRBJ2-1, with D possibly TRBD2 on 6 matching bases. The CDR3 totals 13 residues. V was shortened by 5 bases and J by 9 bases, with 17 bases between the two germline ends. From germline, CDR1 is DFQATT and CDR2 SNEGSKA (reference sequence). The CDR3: CSAQTGGATEQFF. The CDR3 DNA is TGCAGTGCTCAGACGGGCGGGGCCACTGAGCAGTTCTTC.